This T cell receptor beta chain was identified during a study of T cells after yellow fever vaccination. Germline assignment: CDR1 LNHDA and CDR2 SQIVND (reference sequence). CDR3 length: 14 residues. Trimming left V 3 bases short and J 11 bases short, with 19 bases between. TCRdb re-derived calls from the 5' RACE reads in MiXCR, one entry per CDR3 protein. Of 120,000 or so distinct CDR3 sequences in the sample, about 16% are singletons; the top ten hold 40% to 45%. This receptor was taken from a man aged 18 to 29 who received the YFV17D yellow fever vaccine. This sequence joins TRBV19 and TRBJ1-1, with D possibly TRBD1 on 5 matching bases. The sample consisted of CD8+ T cells sorted from PBMCs, taken 5 days after the yellow fever booster vaccination. As DNA, the CDR3 is TGTGCCAGTAGTATCTTCGGACAAACCCTCCTGGCTTTCTTT. Translating it yields CASSIFGQTLLAFF.